The text below deals with one T cell receptor beta chain. Its antigen remains undetermined. It has no much larger one-base neighbor in the sample; base qualities were not kept. CDR1 LGHDT and CDR2 YNNKEL are derived from the germline V gene (reference sequence). The junction shows trimming of 4 bases on V and 0 bases on J, plus 15 bases between the germline ends. Measured from the cysteine to the phenylalanine, the CDR3 is 16 residues long. CDR3 DNA only is kept here, 48 bases in frame from base 1. The data were taken from a study of T cell responses to AZD1222 COVID-19 vaccine (dated by TCRdb to the early 2020s). Some background on the complete study: Because spike-specific TCR depth and breadth did not differ between the two schedules, AZD1222 recipients who got a second dose at roughly 4 weeks were pooled with those who got a second dose at roughly 12 weeks. TCR sequencing was performed for 230 to 250 trial participants, of whom 207 were given two doses of AZD1222 and around 26 were given two doses of MenACWY control vaccine. Trial participants were enrolled into age subgroups of 18-55, 56-69 and 70-plus years, which contained about 150, 28 and 57 TCR-sequenced participants, respectively.

According to the study, the label for this sample's time point signals: baseline before first vaccination. Vaccinee samples came from UK trials COV001 and COV002, including a single-blind randomized controlled phase 2/3 trial of AZD1222 (ChAdOx1 nCoV-19) in healthy adults. For TCRbeta chain sequencing, PBMC samples were collected from trial participants at day 0 and at day 28 after the second dose. The CDR3 regions of human TCRbeta chains were subjected to immunosequencing. The source study handled its data this way. Repertoire TCRs were checked for matches against a reference library of SARS-CoV-2-specific TCRs that had been generated using the MIRA antigen-specificity platform. Breadth meant the fraction of unique TCRs that were SARS-CoV-2-associated, whereas depth meant the fraction of total T cells that were SARS-CoV-2-associated. Using the MIRA data, every spike-specific TCR was mapped to the spike region that the TCR reacted to and assigned to either a CD4 or a CD8 class. Log10-transformed breadth and depth values were compared by one-way ANOVA with Sidak's multiple comparisons tests. In its TCRdb copy, this immuneACCESS table keeps in-frame sequences only and misses some clones. Where compared with another copy, unresolved V genes explain less than half of these, and the others have no known cause. That table gives V, J and clone size, and the DNA gave D and trimming. This sample has under 70,000 clones in its table, and approximately 80% of those were observed once. In total, the top ten clones hold 11% to 15% of the sample.

General conclusions and limits of the study: Participants were mostly white British and included more females than males, and it was suggested by the authors that clonal diversity may have been underestimated. The 56-69-year group was small, and its depth increase did not reach significance, likely because of low power. After two AZD1222 doses, both the breadth and the depth of spike-specific TCRs were significantly higher than at day 0 and than in MenACWY recipients. Reportedly, almost half of the unique spike-specific TCRs recognized epitopes lying outside the regions that are mutated in the B.1.351 and B.1.1.7 variants. CD4 TCRs associated with the vaccine covered the entire spike protein, and the dominant responses were in regions 160-218 and 743-854. No day 14 peak-response samples were available, so repertoires were characterized only after the peak T cell response. Conclusions about previously exposed vaccinees are limited, since just a handful of AZD1222 recipients were seropositive for SARS-CoV-2 at baseline.

This TCR came from an adult in good health. The source material was peripheral blood, sampled on day 0 of AZD1222 vaccination. The chain is assembled from TRBV3-1 (or the pseudogene TRBV3-2) and TRBJ2-5, with no reliable assignment of the D segment. Read as DNA, the sequence is TGTGCCAGCAGCCCCCCCCGGTTCCAGTACCAAGAGACCCAGTACTTC. Its protein product is CASSPPRFQYQETQYF.